Here is one T cell receptor (beta chain) with its context. Its antigen is as yet unknown. The data were obtained in a study of T cell repertoires and HLA-DP antigens. Measured with immunoSEQ multiplex PCR; TCRdb has only the in-frame clones, and not every one. The sample yields about 110,000 clones, 90% to 95% seen once. This TCR was recovered from a woman aged 18-35 years in good health and CMV-seronegative. Sequenced sample: CD4+ T cells from PBMCs.

CDR3 nucleotide sequence: TGTGCCAGCAGCCAAGCCCGGACCCAGTACTTC. Encoded protein: CASSQARTQYF. The chain combines TRBV14 with TRBJ2-5, with no clear D. The CDR3 consists of 11 residues. Germline V CDR1 and CDR2: SGHDN, FVKESK. Trimming took 1 base from V and 7 from J, leaving 4 bases between them.